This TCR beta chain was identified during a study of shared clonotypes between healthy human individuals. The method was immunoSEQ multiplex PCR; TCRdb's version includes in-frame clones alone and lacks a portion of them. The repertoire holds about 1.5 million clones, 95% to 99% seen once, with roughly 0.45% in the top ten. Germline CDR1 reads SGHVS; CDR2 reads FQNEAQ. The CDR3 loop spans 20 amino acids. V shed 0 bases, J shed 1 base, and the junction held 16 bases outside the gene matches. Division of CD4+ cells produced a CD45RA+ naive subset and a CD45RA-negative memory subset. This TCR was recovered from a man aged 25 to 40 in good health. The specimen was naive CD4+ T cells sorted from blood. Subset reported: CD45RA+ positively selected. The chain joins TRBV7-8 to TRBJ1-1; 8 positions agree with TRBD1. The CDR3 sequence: CASSLAGPRDRFSWNTEAFF. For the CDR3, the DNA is TGTGCCAGCAGCTTAGCAGGACCCCGGGACAGGTTCTCCTGGAACACTGAAGCTTTCTTT.